Sequencing of this TCR beta chain was carried out in a study of beta chain features in type 1 diabetes. Sequencing targeted expressed TCRB transcripts, as all isolated RNA had been reverse transcribed. Method: immunoSEQ multiplex PCR; TCRdb's copy keeps in-frame clones and lacks some. The sample shows some 900,000 clones, roughly a sixth of them seen only once. This TCR came from a woman aged 18-29 years in good health. The sequenced material came from naive CD4+ T cells from blood.

CDR3 nucleotides: TGTGCCAGCAGCTTATTATGGGGGGAAGAGACCCAGTACTTC. As protein: CASSLLWGEETQYF. The chain employs TRBV7-8 and TRBJ2-5, with a tentative D call TRBD2 (6 bases). In germline, CDR1 is SGHVS, CDR2 FQNEAQ. With 2 bases removed from V and 3 bases from J, the gap between germline ends came to 10 bases. The CDR3 runs to 14 residues. The full variable domain, its missing parts supplied by reference TRBV7-8 and TRBJ2-5, is GAGVSQSPRYKVAKRGQDVALRCDPISGHVSLFWYQQALGQGPEFLTYFQNEAQLDKSGLPSDRFFAERPEGSVSTLKIQRTQQEDSAVYLCASSLLWGEETQYFGPGTRLLVL.